This T cell receptor (beta chain) was documented in a study of T-cell memory formation after mild COVID-19. About the study: The study found TCR clusters largely donor specific. Broader study findings: Second-wave clones with a day 37 peak had unconfirmed SARS-CoV-2 specificity.

CDR3 length equals 15 residues. The trim removed 2 bases at V and 4 bases at J, leaving 1 base unmatched. Germline CDR1 and CDR2: MNHEY and SVGEGT. Points on this clonotype: The antigen is undetermined.

TCRdb reprocessed the 5' RACE reads with MiXCR, giving one entry per CDR3 protein. There are just under 150,000 distinct CDR3 sequences in the sample; 19% occur only once, and 2% to 2.5% lies in the top ten. The sequence was collected from an adult woman who had mild COVID-19 (a few samples of this study predate the infection). Cell type and time point are not known. The chain employs TRBV6-2 or TRBV6-3 and TRBJ2-1, with TRBD1 identical over 11 bases. Sequencing was done on a sample of PBMCs or a T cell subset sorted from them (not recorded which). The CDR3 loop is CASSYGTGGYNEQFF. For the CDR3, the DNA is TGTGCCAGCAGTTACGGGACAGGGGGATACAATGAGCAGTTCTTC.